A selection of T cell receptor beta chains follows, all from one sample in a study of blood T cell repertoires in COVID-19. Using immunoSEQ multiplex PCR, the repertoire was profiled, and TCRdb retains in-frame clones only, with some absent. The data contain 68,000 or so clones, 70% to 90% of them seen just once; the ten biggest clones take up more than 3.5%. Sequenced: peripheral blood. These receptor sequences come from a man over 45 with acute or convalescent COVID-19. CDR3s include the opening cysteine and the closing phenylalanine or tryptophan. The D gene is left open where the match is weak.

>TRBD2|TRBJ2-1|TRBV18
CASSLAGGSSYNEQFF
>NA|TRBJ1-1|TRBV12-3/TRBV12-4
CASSTGFTEAFF
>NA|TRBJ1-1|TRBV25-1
CASSEYGGRDEAFF
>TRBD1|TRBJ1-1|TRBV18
CASSPGQVNTEAFF
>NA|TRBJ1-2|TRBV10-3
CAISTPALANGYTF
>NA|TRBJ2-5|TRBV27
CASSLTPRRQETQYF
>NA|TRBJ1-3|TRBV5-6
CASSLPGQTGNTIYF
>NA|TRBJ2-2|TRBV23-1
CASSYRGQGGAGELFF
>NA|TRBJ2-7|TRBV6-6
CASSYVRLYEQYF
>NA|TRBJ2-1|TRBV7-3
CASSLLPAYNEQFF
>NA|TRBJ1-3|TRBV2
CASATGFSGNTIYF
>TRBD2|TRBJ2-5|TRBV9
CASSVGTSGRGLETQYF
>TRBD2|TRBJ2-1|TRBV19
CASRDLAGDYNEQFF
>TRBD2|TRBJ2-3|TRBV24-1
CATSEGGRATDTQYF
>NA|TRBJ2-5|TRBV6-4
CAREGGHSQETQYF
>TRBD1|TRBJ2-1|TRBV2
CASRRGTGFPGEQFF
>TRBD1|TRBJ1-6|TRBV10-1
CASSIPRTGGNSPLHF
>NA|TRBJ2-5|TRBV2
CASRLGQETQYF
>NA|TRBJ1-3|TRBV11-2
CASAPQGIGNTIYF
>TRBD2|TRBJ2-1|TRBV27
CASSFGTTTYNEQFF
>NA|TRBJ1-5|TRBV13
CASSSGGGNQPQHF
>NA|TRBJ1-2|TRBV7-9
CASSLFPGNYGYTF
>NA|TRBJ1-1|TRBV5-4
CASSLAGEEAFF
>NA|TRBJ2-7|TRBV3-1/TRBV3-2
CASSHAGEQYF
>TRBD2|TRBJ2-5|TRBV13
CASSAGLAGPQETQYF
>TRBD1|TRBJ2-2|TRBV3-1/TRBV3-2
CASSQSHQGAVGELFF
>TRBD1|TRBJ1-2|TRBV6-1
CASSESTGWVVNYGYTF
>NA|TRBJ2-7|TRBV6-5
CASSGVAPEQYF
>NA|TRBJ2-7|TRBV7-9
CASSFHQPGSYEQYF
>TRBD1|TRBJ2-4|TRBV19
CASSAGTGTFWAKNIQYF
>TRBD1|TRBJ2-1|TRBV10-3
CAISDLGQGINEQFF